Following are 3 T cell receptor beta chains from one sample sequenced in a study of cytomegalovirus exposure and HLA in healthy donors. Amplification used 60 Vbeta primers and 13 Jbeta primers. The protocol was immunoSEQ multiplex PCR, while the TCRdb copy is restricted to in-frame clones and leaves out a portion. The sample includes around 130,000 clones, around 85% of them seen just once. Sequencing was carried out using PBMCs. The receptors originated from a woman under 40 in good health and CMV-seropositive.

This chain joins TRBV9 and TRBJ2-1; 12 positions agree with TRBD2. This CDR3 comprises 15 residues. V was clipped by 4 bases and J by 4 bases; unmatched bases: 3. CDR1 SGDLS and CDR2 YYNGEE come from the germline V gene. CDR3 DNA: TGTGCCAGCAGCTCTAGCGGGGGGGCTTACAATGAGCAGTTCTTC. Amino acids: CASSSSGGAYNEQFF. Using reference TRBV9 and TRBJ2-1 for the parts outside the CDR3, the full variable domain is DSGVTQTPKHLITATGQRVTLRCSPRSGDLSVYWYQQSLDQGLQFLIQYYNGEERAKGNILERFSAQQFPDLHSELNLSSLELGDSALYFCASSSSGGAYNEQFFGPGTRLTVL.

J is TRBJ2-1 and V is TRBV9; the D is unclear. The V end lost 0 bases, the J end lost 6 bases, and 13 bases lay between the germline ends. CDR1 and CDR2 (germline): SGDLS, YYNGEE. CDR3 length: 15 residues. CDR3 residues: CASSVAPGVSNEQFF. CDR3 nucleotide sequence: TGTGCCAGCAGCGTAGCTCCTGGAGTAAGCAATGAGCAGTTCTTC.

The gene calls are TRBV19 and TRBJ2-7; TRBD1 matches at 10 bases. The CDR3 extends over 15 amino acids. V lost 3 bases and J lost 5; bases outside the gene matches: 7. Germline CDR1 reads LNHDA; CDR2 reads SQIVND (reference sequence). The CDR3 is CASSISGTGVNEQYF. The CDR3 bases are TGTGCCAGTAGTATTTCCGGGACAGGGGTTAACGAGCAGTACTTC.